This TCR beta chain was identified during a study of blood T cell repertoires in COVID-19. Data came from immunoSEQ multiplex PCR; TCRdb stores just in-frame clones and leaves some out. Among approximately 360,000 clones, about 90% were seen once, and the ten largest hold approximately 7%. Germline V gene data show CDR1 as SGHAT and CDR2 as FQNNGV. V dropped 5 bases and J dropped 8; count of bases not matched to a gene: 6. The CDR3 consists of 15 residues. J is TRBJ2-1 and V is TRBV11-2, with TRBD2 identical over 13 bases. Sequences were obtained from peripheral blood. The sequence derives from a man between 18 and 29 years old with active or convalescent COVID-19. CDR3 sequence reads: CASSIWTSGSDEQFF. Here the CDR3 DNA reads TGTGCCAGCAGCATTTGGACTAGCGGGAGTGATGAGCAGTTCTTC.